This passage covers 15 T cell receptor beta chains from one sample sequenced in a study of tumor-infiltrating lymphocytes in localized non-small cell lung cancer. TCRdb keeps only in-frame clones here, not all; method: immunoSEQ multiplex PCR. The repertoire holds 13,000 to 15,000 clones, with around two thirds as singletons. The sequencing input was uninvolved lung tissue not adjacent to the tumor. These receptors came from a human donor with non-small cell lung cancer.

This clone has just one count. The genes are TRBV5-6 and TRBJ2-7; no reliable D call. Trimming stripped 5 bases from V and 2 bases from J, with 14 bases between. Germline-derived CDR1 and CDR2 are SGHDT and YYEEEE. CDR3 length equals 14 residues. This chain's CDR3 is CASSTGVLPYEQYF. The DNA for the CDR3 is TGTGCCAGCAGTACTGGTGTCCTCCCCTACGAGCAGTACTTC.

This clone was detected a few times. V usage is TRBV30 and J usage is TRBJ1-5; D unclear. Germline lookup yields CDR1 GTSNPN and CDR2 SVGIG (reference sequence). The CDR3 totals 15 residues. V lost 2 bases and J lost 0, with 11 bases in between. For the CDR3, the DNA is TGTGCCTGGAGTTCCAGAACGCCTAGCAATCAGCCCCAGCATTTT. Encoded protein: CAWSSRTPSNQPQHF.

The chain carries TRBV5-6 and TRBJ1-1, with a possible D match to TRBD1 (6 bases). The length of the CDR3 is 15 residues. Trimming took off 4 bases at V and 1 base at J, with 14 bases between the two ends. Per the germline V gene, CDR1 is SGHDT and CDR2 is YYEEEE. As DNA, the CDR3 is TGTGCCAGCAGCCACATACAGGACAGGAACACTGAAGCTTTCTTT. This codes for CASSHIQDRNTEAFF.

This sequence joins TRBV7-8 and TRBJ1-2, with D unresolved. The V end lost 1 base, the J end lost 0 bases, and 9 bases lay between the germline ends. The germline CDR1 and CDR2 sequences are SGHVS and FQNEAQ. The CDR3 runs 15 residues. In DNA form, the CDR3 reads TGTGCCAGCAGCTTAGGTTCAGTCTCTAACTATGGCTACACCTTC. Amino acids: CASSLGSVSNYGYTF.

The chain couples TRBV7-6 to TRBJ2-7; no reliable D call. The length of the CDR3 is 13 residues. The germline V and J ends were trimmed by 1 base and 2 bases, with 6 bases remaining between them. From germline, CDR1 is SGHVS and CDR2 FNYEAQ. The CDR3 reads CASSLGTAYEQYF. CDR3 bases: TGTGCCAGCAGCTTAGGTACAGCCTACGAGCAGTACTTC. Full variable domain (missing parts from reference TRBV7-6 and TRBJ2-7): GAGVSQSPRYKVTKRGQDVALRCDPISGHVSLYWYRQALGQGPEFLTYFNYEAQQDKSGLPNDRFSAERPEGSISTLTIQRTEQRDSAMYRCASSLGTAYEQYFGPGTRLTVT.

V is TRBV19 and J is TRBJ2-2; 10 nucleotides align to TRBD1. After removal of 9 bases from V and 5 bases from J, the junction contained 6 bases not matched to a gene. CDR1 and CDR2 from the germline V gene are LNHDA and SQIVND (reference sequence). This CDR3 has 14 residues. In DNA form, the CDR3 reads TGTGCCAGCAACCGGGACAGGGGTACCGGGGAGCTGTTTTTT. Translation: CASNRDRGTGELFF.

This clone was counted a few times. The chain recombines TRBV5-4 with TRBJ1-4, with 9 bases aligning to TRBD1. The CDR3 extends over 13 amino acids. V was clipped by 4 bases and J by 7 bases; unmatched bases: 2. Germline CDR1 and CDR2: SGHNT and YYREEE (reference sequence). This chain's CDR3 is CASSQDRGEKLFF. The CDR3 DNA sequence: TGTGCCAGCAGCCAGGACAGGGGTGAAAAACTGTTTTTT.

The CDR3 bases are TGTGCCAGCAGCTTAAGACAGTCCGATATATCTGAAGCTTTCTTT. Amino acid sequence: CASSLRQSDISEAFF. The chain combines TRBV7-9 with TRBJ1-1; D may be TRBD1 (5 bases). The CDR3 covers 15 residues. V was shortened by 2 bases and J by 6 bases, with 16 bases between the two germline ends. Germline assignment: CDR1 SEHNR and CDR2 FQNEAQ (reference sequence).

The CDR3 sequence: CASREIQETQYF. The CDR3 DNA follows: TGTGCCAGCAGGGAGATCCAAGAGACCCAGTACTTC. This chain uses TRBV2 with TRBJ2-5, with unresolved D. V shed 6 bases and J shed 1 base, with 6 bases lying between them. Germline CDR1 reads SNHLY; CDR2 reads FYNNEI. The CDR3 is 12 amino acids. Full variable domain (rest looked up from reference TRBV2 and TRBJ2-5): EPEVTQTPSHQVTQMGQEVILRCVPISNHLYFYWYRQILGQKVEFLVSFYNNEISEKSEIFDDQFSVERPDGSNFTLKIRSTKLEDSAMYFCASREIQETQYFGPGTRLLVL.

The chain employs TRBV30 and TRBJ2-7, with 11 bases that match TRBD2. The germline V gene encodes CDR1 GTSNPN and CDR2 SVGIG (reference sequence). The CDR3 runs 17 residues. J was trimmed by 3 bases and V by 0 bases; bases with no gene match: 10. The CDR3 loop reads CAWSVGGISGRVYEQYF. For the CDR3, the DNA is TGTGCCTGGAGTGTAGGGGGGATTAGCGGGAGGGTCTACGAGCAGTACTTC.

The chain joins TRBV30 to TRBJ1-5; D unclear. The CDR3 runs 13 residues. Germline V gives CDR1 GTSNPN, CDR2 SVGIG (reference sequence). The V gene lost 0 bases and the J gene lost 10 bases, with 13 bases spanning the gap. DNA for the CDR3: TGTGCCTGGAGTGTCGAAGGGATAGGACCCCAGCATTTT. Translation gives CAWSVEGIGPQHF.

This clone has a handful of counts. J is TRBJ1-1 and V is TRBV2; D call uncertain. Germline V gene sequence: CDR1 SNHLY, CDR2 FYNNEI. This CDR3 comprises 11 residues. V lost 4 bases, J lost 7 bases, and 7 bases lay in between. The chain's CDR3 is CASSVRGEAFF. The CDR3 DNA is TGTGCCAGCAGTGTACGGGGTGAAGCTTTCTTT.

The CDR3 sequence is CASALGLAPQSSYNEQFF. CDR3 DNA: TGTGCCAGCGCACTGGGACTAGCGCCACAGAGCTCCTACAATGAGCAGTTCTTC. The chain recombines TRBV28 with TRBJ2-1; the match to TRBD2 covers 10 bases. The CDR3 covers 18 residues. V was clipped by 8 bases and J by 0 bases; unmatched bases: 13. Germline V gene data show CDR1 as MDHEN and CDR2 as SYDVKM.

The chain joins TRBV28 to TRBJ2-7; D uncertain. CDR3 length: 12 amino acids. The germline CDR1 and CDR2 sequences are MDHEN and SYDVKM. Trimming cost V 1 base and J 5 bases, with 6 bases left between them. CDR3 sequence: CASSLLRNEQYF. The CDR3 DNA reads as TGTGCCAGCAGTTTATTAAGAAACGAGCAGTACTTC.

V is TRBV5-6 and J is TRBJ2-6, with a possible D match to TRBD2 (7 bases). V lost 0 bases, J lost 4 bases, and 14 bases lay in between. The CDR3 spans 17 residues. Germline loops: CDR1 SGHDT, CDR2 YYEEEE. The CDR3 DNA is TGTGCCAGCAGCTTGGTGGCGGGGGCCGGAGGGGCCAACGTCCTGACTTTC. This codes for CASSLVAGAGGANVLTF.